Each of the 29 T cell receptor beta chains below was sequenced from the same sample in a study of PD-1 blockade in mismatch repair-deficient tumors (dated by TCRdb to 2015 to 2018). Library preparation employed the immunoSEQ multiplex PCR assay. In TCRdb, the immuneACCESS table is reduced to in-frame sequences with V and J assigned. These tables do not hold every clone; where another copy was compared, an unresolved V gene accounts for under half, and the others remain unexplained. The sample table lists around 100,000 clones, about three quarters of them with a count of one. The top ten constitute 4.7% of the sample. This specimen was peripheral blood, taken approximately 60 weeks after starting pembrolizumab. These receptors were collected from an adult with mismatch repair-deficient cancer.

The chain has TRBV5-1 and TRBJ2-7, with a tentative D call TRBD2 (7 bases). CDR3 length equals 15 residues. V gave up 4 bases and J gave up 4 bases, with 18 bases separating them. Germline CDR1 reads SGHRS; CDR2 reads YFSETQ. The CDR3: CASSPGRERGYEQYF. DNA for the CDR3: TGCGCCAGCAGCCCAGGGCGGGAGAGGGGGTACGAGCAGTACTTC.

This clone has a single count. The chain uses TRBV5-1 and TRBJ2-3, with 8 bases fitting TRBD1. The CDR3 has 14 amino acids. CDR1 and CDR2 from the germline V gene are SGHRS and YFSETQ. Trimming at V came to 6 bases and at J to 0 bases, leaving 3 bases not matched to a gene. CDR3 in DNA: TGCGCCAGCATCCAGGGGGCCAGCACAGATACGCAGTATTTT. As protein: CASIQGASTDTQYF.

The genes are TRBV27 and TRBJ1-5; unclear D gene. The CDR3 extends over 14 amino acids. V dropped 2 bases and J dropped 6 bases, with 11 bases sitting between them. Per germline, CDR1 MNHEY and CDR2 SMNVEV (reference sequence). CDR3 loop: CASSLQGGFQPQHF. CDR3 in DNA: TGTGCCAGCAGTTTACAAGGAGGTTTTCAGCCCCAGCATTTT.

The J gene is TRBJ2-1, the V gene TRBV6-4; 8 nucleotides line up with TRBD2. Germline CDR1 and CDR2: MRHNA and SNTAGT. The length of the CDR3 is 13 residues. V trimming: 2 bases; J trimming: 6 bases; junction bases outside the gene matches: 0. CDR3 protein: CASSDGTSNEQFF. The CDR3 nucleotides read TGTGCCAGCAGTGACGGGACTAGCAATGAGCAGTTCTTC.

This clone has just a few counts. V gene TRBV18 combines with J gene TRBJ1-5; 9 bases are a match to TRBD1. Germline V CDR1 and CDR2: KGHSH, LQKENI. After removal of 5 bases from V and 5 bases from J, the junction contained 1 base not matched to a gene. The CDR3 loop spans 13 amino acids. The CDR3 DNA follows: TGTGCCAGCTCAGGGGACAGGGATCAGCCCCAGCATTTT. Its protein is CASSGDRDQPQHF.

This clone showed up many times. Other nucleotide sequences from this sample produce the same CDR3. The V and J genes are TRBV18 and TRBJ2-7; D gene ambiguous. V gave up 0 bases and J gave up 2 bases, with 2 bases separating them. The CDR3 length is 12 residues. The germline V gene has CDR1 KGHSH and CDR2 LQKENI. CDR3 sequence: CASSPPTYEQYF. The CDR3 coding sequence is TGTGCCAGCTCACCACCGACCTACGAGCAGTACTTC.

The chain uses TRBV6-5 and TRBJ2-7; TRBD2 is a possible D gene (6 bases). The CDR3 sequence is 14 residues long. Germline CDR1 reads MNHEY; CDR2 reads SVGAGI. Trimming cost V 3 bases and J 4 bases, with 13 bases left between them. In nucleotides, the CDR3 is TGTGCCAGCAGTTATAGCGGATTAAGATACGAGCAGTACTTC. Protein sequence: CASSYSGLRYEQYF.

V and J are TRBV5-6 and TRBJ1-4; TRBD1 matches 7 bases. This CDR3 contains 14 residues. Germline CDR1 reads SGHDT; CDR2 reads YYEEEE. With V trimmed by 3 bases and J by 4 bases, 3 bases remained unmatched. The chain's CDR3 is CASSWGQSNEKLFF. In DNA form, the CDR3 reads TGTGCCAGCAGCTGGGGACAGAGTAATGAAAAACTGTTTTTT.

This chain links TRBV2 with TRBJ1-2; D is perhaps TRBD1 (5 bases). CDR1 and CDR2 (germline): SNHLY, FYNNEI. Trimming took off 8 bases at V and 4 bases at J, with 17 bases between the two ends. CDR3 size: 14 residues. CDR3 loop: CASLARQNLYGYTF. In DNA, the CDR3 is TGTGCCAGCTTAGCCCGACAGAACCTCTATGGCTACACCTTC.

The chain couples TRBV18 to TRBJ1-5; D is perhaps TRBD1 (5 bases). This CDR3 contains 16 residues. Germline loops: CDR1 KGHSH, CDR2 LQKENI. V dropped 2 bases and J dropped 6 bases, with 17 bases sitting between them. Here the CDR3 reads CASSPSGGGGSQPQHF. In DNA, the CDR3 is TGTGCCAGCTCACCATCCGGGGGGGGTGGGAGTCAGCCCCAGCATTTT.

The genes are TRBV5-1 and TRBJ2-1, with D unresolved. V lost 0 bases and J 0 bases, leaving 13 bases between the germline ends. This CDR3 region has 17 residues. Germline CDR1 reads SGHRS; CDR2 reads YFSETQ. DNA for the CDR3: TGCGCCAGCAGCTTGGCCTCGGCGGCGAGCTCCTACAATGAGCAGTTCTTC. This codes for CASSLASAASSYNEQFF.

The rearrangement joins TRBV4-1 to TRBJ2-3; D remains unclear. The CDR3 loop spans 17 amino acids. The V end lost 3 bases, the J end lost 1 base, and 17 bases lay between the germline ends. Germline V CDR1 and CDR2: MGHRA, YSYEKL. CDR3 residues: CASSHPEGGTGTDTQYF. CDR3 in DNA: TGCGCCAGCAGCCACCCCGAAGGTGGAACTGGCACAGATACGCAGTATTTT.

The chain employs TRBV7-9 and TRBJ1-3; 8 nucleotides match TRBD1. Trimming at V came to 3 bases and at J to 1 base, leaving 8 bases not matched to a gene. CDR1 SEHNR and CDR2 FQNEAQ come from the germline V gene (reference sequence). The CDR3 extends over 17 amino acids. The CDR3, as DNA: TGTGCCAGCAGCTTCCCAGGACAGGGAAGTTCTGGAAACACCATATATTTT. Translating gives CASSFPGQGSSGNTIYF.

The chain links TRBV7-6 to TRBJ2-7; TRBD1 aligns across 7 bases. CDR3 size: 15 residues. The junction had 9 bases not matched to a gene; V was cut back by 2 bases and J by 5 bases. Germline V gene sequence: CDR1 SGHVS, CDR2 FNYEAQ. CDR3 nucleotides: TGTGCCAGCAGCTTAAGGGGGACAGTTGTTAACGAGCAGTACTTC. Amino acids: CASSLRGTVVNEQYF.

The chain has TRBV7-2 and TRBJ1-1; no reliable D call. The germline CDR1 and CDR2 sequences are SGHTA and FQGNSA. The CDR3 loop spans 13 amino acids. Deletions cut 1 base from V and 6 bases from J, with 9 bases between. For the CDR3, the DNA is TGTGCCAGCAGCTTAGAAGTGGTCGCTGAAGCTTTCTTT. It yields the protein CASSLEVVAEAFF.

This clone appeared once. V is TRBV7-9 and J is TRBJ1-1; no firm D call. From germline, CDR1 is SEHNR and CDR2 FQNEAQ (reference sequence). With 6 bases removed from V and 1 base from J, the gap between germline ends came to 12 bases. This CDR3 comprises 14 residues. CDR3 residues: CASRQEARNTEAFF. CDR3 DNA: TGTGCCAGCAGGCAGGAGGCCCGGAACACTGAAGCTTTCTTT.

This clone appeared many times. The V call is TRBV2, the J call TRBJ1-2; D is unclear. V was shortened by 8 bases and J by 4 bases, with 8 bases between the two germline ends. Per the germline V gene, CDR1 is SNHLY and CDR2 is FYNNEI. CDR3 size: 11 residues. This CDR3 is CASALGYGYTF. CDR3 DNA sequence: TGTGCCAGCGCCCTGGGCTATGGCTACACCTTC.

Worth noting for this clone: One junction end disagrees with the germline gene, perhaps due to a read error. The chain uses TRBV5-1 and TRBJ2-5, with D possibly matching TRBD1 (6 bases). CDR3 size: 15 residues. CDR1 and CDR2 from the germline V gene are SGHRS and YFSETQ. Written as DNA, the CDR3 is TGCGCCAGCAGCACTGCCGGGACACCTAAAGAGATCCAGTACTTC. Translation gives CASSTAGTPKEIQYF.

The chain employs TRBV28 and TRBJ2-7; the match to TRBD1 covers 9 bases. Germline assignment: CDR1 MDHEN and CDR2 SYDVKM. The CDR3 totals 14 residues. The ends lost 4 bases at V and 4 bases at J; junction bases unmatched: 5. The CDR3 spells CASSSGTGRYEQYF. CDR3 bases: TGTGCCAGCAGTTCCGGGACAGGGAGGTACGAGCAGTACTTC.

The CDR3 here is CAWEDRGRGTEAFF. Here the CDR3 DNA reads TGTGCCTGGGAGGACAGGGGGCGAGGAACTGAAGCTTTCTTT. The V call is TRBV30, the J call TRBJ1-1; 11 bases map to TRBD1. This CDR3 contains 14 residues. Losses at the gene ends were 5 bases for V and 5 bases for J; bases not matched to a gene: 7. The germline CDR1 and CDR2 sequences are GTSNPN and SVGIG (reference sequence).

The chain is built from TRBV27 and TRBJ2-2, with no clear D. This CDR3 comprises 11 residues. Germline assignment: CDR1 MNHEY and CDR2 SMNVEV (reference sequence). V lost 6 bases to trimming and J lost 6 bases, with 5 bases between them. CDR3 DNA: TGTGCCAGCAGCGGTTCCGGGGAGCTGTTTTTT. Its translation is CASSGSGELFF.

CDR3 nucleotide sequence: TGTGCCAGCAGTTTATACCAGGTGCCTGCCAATACAGGTGAGCAGTTCTTC. This codes for CASSLYQVPANTGEQFF. This sequence joins TRBV27 and TRBJ2-1; weak D call: TRBD1 (5 bases). The CDR3 is 17 amino acids. CDR1 and CDR2 from the germline V gene are MNHEY and SMNVEV (reference sequence). Trimming pared 1 base from V and 9 bases from J, leaving 22 bases between.

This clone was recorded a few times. The CDR3 DNA is TGCAGCGTTGAGGAGAGGGGCGCTTTCTTT. This encodes CSVEERGAFF. This chain connects TRBV29-1 to TRBJ1-1, with a weak D call TRBD1 (5 bases). Germline V gene lookup returns CDR1 SQVTM and CDR2 ANQGSEA. V lost 3 bases and J lost 11, with 10 bases in between. There are 10 residues in the CDR3. The full variable domain, rest sourced from reference TRBV29-1 and TRBJ1-1, is SAVISQKPSRDICQRGTSLTIQCQVDSQVTMMFWYRQQPGQSLTLIATANQGSEATYESGFVIDKFPISRPNLTFSTLTVSNMSPEDSSIYLCSVEERGAFFGQGTRLTVV.

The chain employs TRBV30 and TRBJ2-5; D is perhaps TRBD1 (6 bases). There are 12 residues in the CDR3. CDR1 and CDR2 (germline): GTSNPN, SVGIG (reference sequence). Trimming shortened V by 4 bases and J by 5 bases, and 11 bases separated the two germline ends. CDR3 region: CAWMGQGETQYF. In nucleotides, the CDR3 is TGTGCCTGGATGGGGCAGGGGGAGACCCAGTACTTC. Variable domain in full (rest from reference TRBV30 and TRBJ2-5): SQTIHQWPATLVQPVGSPLSLECTVEGTSNPNLYWYRQAAGRGLQLLFYSVGIGQISSEVPQNLSASRPQDRQFILSSKKLLLSDSGFYLCAWMGQGETQYFGPGTRLLVL.

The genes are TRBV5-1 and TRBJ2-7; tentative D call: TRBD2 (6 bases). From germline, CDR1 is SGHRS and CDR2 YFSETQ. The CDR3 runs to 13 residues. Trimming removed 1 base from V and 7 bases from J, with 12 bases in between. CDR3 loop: CASSLFPAGEQYF. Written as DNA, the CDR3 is TGCGCCAGCAGCTTGTTCCCGGCGGGGGAGCAGTACTTC.

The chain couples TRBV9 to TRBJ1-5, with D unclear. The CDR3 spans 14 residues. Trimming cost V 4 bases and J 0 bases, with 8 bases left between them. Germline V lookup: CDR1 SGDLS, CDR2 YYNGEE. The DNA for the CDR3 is TGTGCCAGCAGCCCGGGAGATAGCAATCAGCCCCAGCATTTT. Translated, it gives CASSPGDSNQPQHF.

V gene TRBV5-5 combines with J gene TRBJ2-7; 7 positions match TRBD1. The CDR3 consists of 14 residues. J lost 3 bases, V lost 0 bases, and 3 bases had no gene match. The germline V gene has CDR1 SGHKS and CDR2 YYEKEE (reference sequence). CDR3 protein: CASSLGQGVYEQYF. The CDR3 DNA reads TGTGCCAGCAGCTTGGGACAGGGTGTCTACGAGCAGTACTTC.

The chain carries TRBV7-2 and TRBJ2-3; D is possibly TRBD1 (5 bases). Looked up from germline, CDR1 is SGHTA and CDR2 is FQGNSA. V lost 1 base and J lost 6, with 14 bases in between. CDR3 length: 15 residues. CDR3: CASSLGTDSRDTQYF. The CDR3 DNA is TGTGCCAGCAGCTTAGGCACAGACAGCAGGGATACGCAGTATTTT. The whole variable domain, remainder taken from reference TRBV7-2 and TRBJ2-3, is GAGVSQSPSNKVTEKGKDVELRCDPISGHTALYWYRQSLGQGLEFLIYFQGNSAPDKSGLPSDRFSAERTGGSVSTLTIQRTQQEDSAVYLCASSLGTDSRDTQYFGPGTRLTVL.

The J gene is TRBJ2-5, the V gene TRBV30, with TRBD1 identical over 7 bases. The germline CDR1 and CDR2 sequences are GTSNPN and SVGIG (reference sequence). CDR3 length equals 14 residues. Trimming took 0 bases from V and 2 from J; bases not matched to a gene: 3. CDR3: CAWSVQGEQETQYF. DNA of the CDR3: TGTGCCTGGAGTGTGCAGGGGGAACAAGAGACCCAGTACTTC. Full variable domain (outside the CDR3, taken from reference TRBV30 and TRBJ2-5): SQTIHQWPATLVQPVGSPLSLECTVEGTSNPNLYWYRQAAGRGLQLLFYSVGIGQISSEVPQNLSASRPQDRQFILSSKKLLLSDSGFYLCAWSVQGEQETQYFGPGTRLLVL.